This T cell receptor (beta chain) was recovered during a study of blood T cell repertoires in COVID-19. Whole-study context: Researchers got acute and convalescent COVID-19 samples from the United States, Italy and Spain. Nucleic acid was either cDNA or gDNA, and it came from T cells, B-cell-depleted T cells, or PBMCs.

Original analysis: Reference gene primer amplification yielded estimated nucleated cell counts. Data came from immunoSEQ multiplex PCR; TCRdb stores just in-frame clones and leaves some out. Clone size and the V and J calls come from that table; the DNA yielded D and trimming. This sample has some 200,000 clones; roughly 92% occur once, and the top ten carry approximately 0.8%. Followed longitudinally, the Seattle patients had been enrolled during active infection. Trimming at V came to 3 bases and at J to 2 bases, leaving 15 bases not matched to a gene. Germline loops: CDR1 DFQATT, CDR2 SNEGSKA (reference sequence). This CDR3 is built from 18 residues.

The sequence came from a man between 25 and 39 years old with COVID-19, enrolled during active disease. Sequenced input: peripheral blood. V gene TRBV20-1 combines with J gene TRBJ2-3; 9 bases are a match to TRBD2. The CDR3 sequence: CSASPDRLAEYNTDTQYF. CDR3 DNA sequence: TGCAGTGCTAGTCCCGATAGACTAGCGGAATATAACACAGATACGCAGTATTTT.